Only a few counts were recorded for the clone carrying this TCR beta chain. The data were taken from a study of blood T cell repertoires in COVID-19. Assay used: immunoSEQ multiplex PCR; TCRdb lists only in-frame clones, some missing. Of about 75,000 clones in the sample, around 74% were seen once. V lost 5 bases, J lost 2 bases, and 18 bases lay in between. Germline-derived CDR1 and CDR2 are MNHEY and SVGEGT. CDR3 length: 16 residues. The clonotype originates from a human donor with acute or convalescent COVID-19. The donor label of this sample is uncertain. Specimen: peripheral blood. This chain joins TRBV6-2 or TRBV6-3 and TRBJ1-1, with a possible D match to TRBD1 (6 bases). CDR3 residues: CASSRYPTGVNTEAFF. The CDR3 DNA sequence: TGTGCCAGCAGTAGGTACCCGACAGGAGTTAACACTGAAGCTTTCTTT.